This T cell receptor (beta chain) comes out of a study of shared clonotypes between healthy human individuals. Between the trimmed V and J ends, which lost 7 bases and 0 bases, there was a span of 12 bases. CDR1 is SEHNR and CDR2 is FQNEAQ in the germline V gene (reference sequence). The CDR3 has 14 residues. Cells designated naive CD8 were CD45RO-negative and were positively selected for CCR7, with terminally differentiated effector memory CD45RA+ cells excluded. TCRdb's copy holds only in-frame clones and misses some; the assay was immunoSEQ multiplex PCR. The sample has around 2.1 million clones; 85% to 95% are singletons.

The origin of this receptor is a man aged 18 to 35 in good health. Some clones in this sample may be carry-over from other donors' samples. The sample comprised naive CD8+ T cells from PBMCs. This chain uses TRBV7-9 with TRBJ2-5, with D unclear. The CDR3 reads CASTSSRYQETQYF. The CDR3 nucleotides read TGTGCCAGCACCTCTTCACGGTACCAAGAGACCCAGTACTTC.